This is a list of T cell receptor beta chains from one sample in a study of T cell responses to AZD1222 COVID-19 vaccine. Sequencing used immunoSEQ multiplex PCR; TCRdb keeps in-frame clones, though not all of them. Of 120,000 or so clones in the sample, more than 80% were seen once. The sequenced sample was peripheral blood, obtained on day 0 of AZD1222 vaccination. The receptors here all came from an adult in good health. Each CDR3 is given with its conserved first and last residue. Fields, in order: D gene, clone size, J gene, V gene, CDR3 protein, CDR3 DNA. A D gene is named only where the DNA matches it firmly. Where a row states a size, it is once, few, many or the class of an expanded clone; other rows omit it.

>-|-|TRBJ2-7|TRBV4-1
CASSPLAVDYEQYF
TGCGCCAGCAGCCCCTTAGCGGTCGACTACGAGCAGTACTTC
>-|-|TRBJ2-5|TRBV24-1
CATSGSLAQETQYF
TGTGCCACCAGTGGGTCTCTAGCCCAAGAGACCCAGTACTTC
>-|-|TRBJ1-1|TRBV5-4
CASSFQQNTEAFF
TGTGCCAGCAGCTTTCAGCAAAACACTGAAGCTTTCTTT
>-|few|TRBJ1-5|TRBV7-8
CASSLGRSNQPQHF
TGTGCCAGCAGCTTAGGACGGAGCAATCAGCCCCAGCATTTT
>TRBD2|-|TRBJ2-7|TRBV20-1
CSATSGSEQYF
TGCAGTGCTACCAGCGGGAGCGAGCAGTACTTC
>-|-|TRBJ2-7|TRBV7-9
CASRGREAYEQYF
TGTGCCAGCAGAGGTCGGGAAGCCTACGAGCAGTACTTC
>-|-|TRBJ1-2|TRBV28
CASSRNRAGRYYGYTF
TGTGCCAGCAGCCGGAACAGGGCGGGTAGATACTATGGCTACACCTTC
>TRBD1|-|TRBJ1-1|TRBV14
CASTPQGAYTEAFF
TGTGCCAGCACCCCCCAGGGGGCATACACTGAAGCTTTCTTT
>-|-|TRBJ2-2|TRBV28
CASSHTELNTGELFF
TGTGCCAGCAGTCATACAGAGTTGAACACCGGGGAGCTGTTTTTT
>TRBD2|-|TRBJ2-1|TRBV27
CASSLGDRSLLAGGFYNEQFF
TGTGCCAGCAGCCTAGGTGACAGGTCCCTACTAGCGGGAGGTTTTTACAATGAGCAGTTCTTC
>-|-|TRBJ1-1|TRBV19
CASRWGALGPEAFF
TGTGCCAGTAGATGGGGCGCCCTTGGGCCTGAAGCTTTCTTT
>-|-|TRBJ1-5|TRBV4-1
CASSQGTGGAFSNQPQHF
TGCGCCAGCAGCCAGGGCACGGGAGGCGCTTTTAGCAATCAGCCCCAGCATTTT
>-|-|TRBJ1-1|TRBV16
CASSQSTANTEAFF
TGTGCCAGCAGCCAATCGACAGCGAACACTGAAGCTTTCTTT
>TRBD2|-|TRBJ2-3|TRBV7-2
CASSPTSGRGDTQYF
TGTGCCAGCAGCCCGACTAGCGGGAGGGGGGATACGCAGTATTTT
>TRBD2|-|TRBJ2-7|TRBV19
CASSIVTSGDYEQYF
TGTGCCAGTAGTATAGTGACTAGCGGTGACTACGAGCAGTACTTC
>TRBD2|-|TRBJ2-5|TRBV6-1
CASRRGTQETQYF
TGTGCCAGCAGGCGGGGGACCCAAGAGACCCAGTACTTC
>TRBD1|-|TRBJ2-1|TRBV3-1/TRBV3-2
CASSLSGPGRGSYNEQFF
TGTGCCAGCAGCCTTAGTGGGCCGGGCAGGGGGTCCTACAATGAGCAGTTCTTC
>-|-|TRBJ2-7|TRBV19
CASSTGTRTSYEQYF
TGTGCCAGTAGTACAGGGACTCGGACCTCCTACGAGCAGTACTTC
>-|-|TRBJ1-4|TRBV6-6
CATTEALLGKLFF
TGTGCCACTACCGAAGCCCTATTGGGAAAACTGTTTTTT
>-|-|TRBJ2-1|TRBV7-3
CASSLPGQSNNEQFF
TGTGCCAGCAGCTTACCTGGACAGTCAAACAATGAGCAGTTCTTC
>-|once|TRBJ1-1|TRBV7-9
CASNDDTEAFF
TGTGCCAGCAACGACGACACTGAAGCTTTCTTT
>-|-|TRBJ1-1|TRBV19
CASSARFTWTSSLNTEAFF
TGTGCCAGTAGTGCCCGCTTTACCTGGACCAGCTCCCTGAACACTGAAGCTTTCTTT